This T cell receptor beta chain was retrieved from a study of human T cells and chemical hapten exposure. Study background: DPC (0.01%) was patch tested on the upper back and read at 6 days.

As to time point: patch test 2, 6 weeks after DPC sensitization. Treatment in this sample: therapeutic diphenylcyclopropenone sensitization with weekly scalp DPC. A single record per CDR3 protein comes from TCRdb applying MiXCR to the RACE reads. Of over 130,000 distinct CDR3 sequences in the sample, about 12% are singletons; the top ten hold approximately 1.3%. The CDR3 has 14 amino acids. Germline CDR1 is SGHVS and CDR2 is FNYEAQ. V was shortened by 6 bases and J by 1 base, with 12 bases between the two germline ends. Details on this clonotype: The antigen remains undetermined.

Study-level points and caveats: Expanded TCRs made up significantly more big CDR3 similarity clusters than controls did. TCRs above 1 in 1000 frequency stayed constant with DPC sensitization.

The sequence derives from a woman aged 45-65 years with alopecia areata. Some clones in this sample may be carry-over from other donors' samples. This sequence joins TRBV7-6 and TRBJ1-1, with D unclear. This material consisted of whole blood, taken in connection with sensitization to the hapten diphenylcyclopropenone (DPC). CDR3 loop: CASRQTGENTEAFF. In DNA form, the CDR3 reads TGTGCCAGCAGGCAGACCGGGGAGAACACTGAAGCTTTCTTT. Using reference TRBV7-6 and TRBJ1-1 for the parts outside the CDR3, the full variable domain is GAGVSQSPRYKVTKRGQDVALRCDPISGHVSLYWYRQALGQGPEFLTYFNYEAQQDKSGLPNDRFSAERPEGSISTLTIQRTEQRDSAMYRCASRQTGENTEAFFGQGTRLTVV.